These 24 T cell receptor beta chains were sequenced from one sample in a study of T-cell reconstitution after alpha-beta-depleted transplantation in children. Unique molecular identifiers were used in preparing the TCRbeta library. TCRdb reanalysed the PCR reads using MiXCR and keeps one entry per CDR3 protein. The sample lists about 690,000 distinct CDR3 sequences; 16% were seen once. The sample was PBMCs from the stem cell graft donor, taken from the stem cell graft. These receptor sequences come from a human donor who donated a stem cell graft to a child with acute myeloid leukemia.

This clonotype was seen at least ten times. The chain links TRBV13 to TRBJ2-1; a weak D match, TRBD2 (5 bases). The germline V gene has CDR1 PRHDT and CDR2 FYEKMQ (reference sequence). Trimming pared 6 bases from V and 0 bases from J, leaving 15 bases between. CDR3 length equals 16 residues. CDR3 nucleotide sequence: TGTGCCAGCAGAGCACGACGGGAAAGCTCCTACAATGAGCAGTTCTTC. It yields the protein CASRARRESSYNEQFF.

This clonotype came up once. One junction end disagrees with the germline gene, perhaps due to a read error. The gene calls are TRBV4-1 and TRBJ2-1, with 9 bases fitting TRBD1. The germline V gene has CDR1 MGHRA and CDR2 YSYEKL. CDR3 length equals 18 residues. CDR3 nucleotides: TGCCCCAGCAGCCAAGAAGGACAGGGGTCCTTCTCCTACAATGAGCAGTTCTTC. Protein sequence: CPSSQEGQGSFSYNEQFF.

This clonotype was counted many times. The chain employs TRBV5-1 and TRBJ2-1, with 8 nucleotides matching TRBD1. This CDR3 is 15 amino acids long. Per germline, CDR1 SGHRS and CDR2 YFSETQ. After removal of 3 bases from V and 8 bases from J, the junction contained 10 bases not matched to a gene. In nucleotides, the CDR3 is TGCGCCAGCAGCTCGACAGGGGAAATAAGCGATGAGCAGTTCTTC. It codes for CASSSTGEISDEQFF. The complete variable domain, with remaining parts taken from reference TRBV5-1 and TRBJ2-1, reads KAGVTQTPRYLIKTRGQQVTLSCSPISGHRSVSWYQQTPGQGLQFLFEYFSETQRNKGNFPGRFSGRQFSNSRSEMNVSTLELGDSALYLCASSSTGEISDEQFFGPGTRLTVL.

This clonotype was picked up many times. The rearrangement links TRBV20-1 to TRBJ2-5, with 8 positions matching TRBD1. The V gene end was trimmed by 6 bases and the J gene end by 5 bases; junction bases not matched to a gene: 11. Per germline, CDR1 DFQATT and CDR2 SNEGSKA (reference sequence). The CDR3 length is 14 residues. The CDR3 reads CSAPGTGGGETQYF. The CDR3 DNA reads TGCAGTGCGCCCGGGACAGGTGGAGGGGAGACCCAGTACTTC.

The chain combines TRBV12-3 or TRBV12-4 with TRBJ2-7; D is possibly TRBD2 (5 bases). The CDR3 spans 14 residues. Trimming took off 6 bases at V and 4 bases at J, with 16 bases between the two ends. CDR3 sequence reads: CASSSYTGIYEQYF. The CDR3 region has the DNA TGTGCCAGCAGCTCGTATACCGGGATTTACGAGCAGTACTTC.

The J gene is TRBJ2-5, the V gene TRBV20-1; 13 nucleotides agree with TRBD2. The CDR3 covers 16 residues. The V gene's germline CDR1 is DFQATT and CDR2 SNEGSKA (reference sequence). V shed 5 bases and J 6 bases; nucleotides not matched to a gene: 12. The CDR3 loop is CSALPRLAGGIQTQYF. The CDR3, as DNA: TGCAGTGCTCTACCCCGACTAGCGGGGGGTATACAGACCCAGTACTTC.

Only a few counts were recorded for this clonotype. The chain employs TRBV5-1 and TRBJ2-5, with D possibly called TRBD1 or TRBD2 (5 bases each). In germline, CDR1 is SGHRS, CDR2 YFSETQ. The V gene lost 4 bases and the J gene lost 1 base, with 14 bases spanning the gap. The length of the CDR3 is 15 residues. The CDR3 protein is CASSETGRIQETQYF. Written as DNA, the CDR3 is TGCGCCAGCAGCGAAACGGGACGGATCCAAGAGACCCAGTACTTC.

In this sample, this clonotype turned up a few times. V gene TRBV29-1 combines with J gene TRBJ1-1; 7 bases map to TRBD1. This CDR3 is 12 amino acids long. Germline V CDR1 and CDR2: SQVTM, ANQGSEA. The junction had 8 bases not matched to a gene; V was cut back by 6 bases and J by 7 bases. The CDR3 reads CSVQTGQYEAFF. CDR3 nucleotide sequence: TGCAGCGTCCAGACAGGGCAATATGAAGCTTTCTTT.

The sample holds a few counts of this clonotype. This chain links TRBV6-6 with TRBJ2-3; D ambiguous. The CDR3 contains 12 residues. Per the germline V gene, CDR1 is MNHNY and CDR2 is SVGAGI (reference sequence). Trimming removed 2 bases from V and 4 bases from J, with 4 bases in between. CDR3 nucleotides: TGTGCCAGCAGTTACGACGCAGATACGCAGTATTTT. This gives the protein CASSYDADTQYF.

This clonotype showed up many times. The V and J genes are TRBV20-1 and TRBJ2-4, with TRBD1 as a possible D gene (6 bases). V gave up 0 bases and J gave up 6 bases, with 12 bases separating them. CDR3 length: 14 residues. Germline V gives CDR1 DFQATT, CDR2 SNEGSKA (reference sequence). CDR3 protein: CSARDGGPRNIQYF. DNA for the CDR3: TGCAGTGCTAGAGATGGGGGCCCTCGAAACATTCAGTACTTC.

This clonotype has a handful of counts. The rearrangement joins TRBV29-1 to TRBJ2-3; 14 bases align to TRBD2. The ends lost 8 bases at V and 6 bases at J; junction bases unmatched: 4. This CDR3 has 13 residues. In germline, CDR1 is SQVTM, CDR2 ANQGSEA. The CDR3 spells CSSRTSGGDTQYF. In DNA, the CDR3 is TGCAGCTCCCGGACTAGCGGGGGGGATACGCAGTATTTT.

The sample holds a few counts of this clonotype. This chain connects TRBV12-3 or TRBV12-4 to TRBJ2-1; TRBD2 matches at 8 bases. V was clipped by 8 bases and J by 6 bases; unmatched bases: 12. This CDR3 has 15 residues. The DNA for the CDR3 is TGTGCCAGCGGGGGTAGCGGGGTTTGGCGCAATGAGCAGTTCTTC. As protein: CASGGSGVWRNEQFF.

Ten or more counts support this clonotype. The chain is built from TRBV20-1 and TRBJ1-2; tentative D call: TRBD1 (6 bases). CDR3 length equals 13 residues. V was shortened by 8 bases and J by 2 bases, with 15 bases between the two germline ends. From germline, CDR1 is DFQATT and CDR2 SNEGSKA (reference sequence). As DNA, the CDR3 is TGCAGTCACCGGGGGCGGTCGAACTATGGCTACACCTTC. Its protein product is CSHRGRSNYGYTF.

This clonotype was detected many times. The rearrangement joins TRBV5-1 to TRBJ1-1; no definite D call. Trimming took 0 bases from V and 5 from J, leaving 8 bases between them. This CDR3 is built from 13 residues. Per the germline V gene, CDR1 is SGHRS and CDR2 is YFSETQ. This chain's CDR3 is CASSLVDWTEAFF. In DNA, the CDR3 is TGCGCCAGCAGCTTGGTCGACTGGACTGAAGCTTTCTTT.

This clonotype was found once. Because the CDR3 is missing its conserved closing phenylalanine or tryptophan, this is likely a read error. The V gene is TRBV25-1, the J gene TRBJ1-4, with a tentative D call TRBD1 (5 bases). Trimming left V 5 bases short and J 8 bases short, with 15 bases between. The CDR3 is 14 residues long. The germline CDR1 and CDR2 sequences are MGHDK and SYGVNS. CDR3 in DNA: TGTGCCAGCAGTACTGGGGGGGGTTGGGAAAAACTGTTTCTT. This gives the protein CASSTGGGWEKLFL.

This clonotype was observed many times. DNA for the CDR3: TGTGCCAGCAGCTTAACGGGAATTTGGGACGGCACTGAAGCTTTCTTT. This sequence encodes CASSLTGIWDGTEAFF. V usage is TRBV7-3 and J usage is TRBJ1-1; D might be TRBD1 (5 bases). CDR1 is SGHTA and CDR2 is FQGTGA in the germline V gene. The CDR3 runs to 16 residues. Trimming removed 0 bases from V and 4 bases from J, with 15 bases in between.

The J gene is TRBJ1-1, the V gene TRBV25-1; perhaps TRBD1 as D (5 bases). Germline CDR1 reads MGHDK; CDR2 reads SYGVNS. The V and J ends lost 7 bases and 0 bases respectively, with 9 bases between them. CDR3 length equals 13 residues. Here the CDR3 reads CASIGQMNTEAFF. CDR3 nucleotide sequence: TGTGCCAGCATCGGACAAATGAACACTGAAGCTTTCTTT.

This chain connects TRBV5-1 to TRBJ1-1; D is perhaps TRBD1 (6 bases). Germline V gene data show CDR1 as SGHRS and CDR2 as YFSETQ. This CDR3 has 15 amino acids. V shed 4 bases and J shed 5 bases, with 18 bases lying between them. CDR3 sequence (DNA): TGCGCCAGCAGCCCTGGAAGGGGGGCACGGACTGAAGCTTTCTTT. This encodes CASSPGRGARTEAFF.

V and J are TRBV4-2 and TRBJ2-7; D might be TRBD1 (6 bases). The CDR3 extends over 15 amino acids. Germline V gives CDR1 LGHNA, CDR2 YNFKEQ. V dropped 2 bases and J dropped 0 bases, with 11 bases sitting between them. The CDR3 protein is CASSQSGQTSYEQYF. CDR3 bases: TGTGCCAGCAGCCAATCGGGACAAACCTCCTACGAGCAGTACTTC.

The table lists this clonotype with a few counts. The rearrangement uses TRBV6-1 and TRBJ1-5; possibly TRBD1 for D (5 bases). This CDR3 is built from 13 residues. Trimming removed 7 bases at V and 4 bases at J, with 11 bases between. Germline V lookup: CDR1 MNHNS, CDR2 SASEGT. The CDR3 DNA follows: TGTGCCAGCATCGGGCAGGGTAATCAGCCCCAGCATTTT. Protein product: CASIGQGNQPQHF.

This clonotype has a count of ten or more. The chain has TRBV20-1 and TRBJ1-5; unclear D gene. V shed 7 bases and J shed 6 bases, with 10 bases lying between them. This CDR3 contains 11 residues. CDR1 is DFQATT, CDR2 SNEGSKA, per germline (reference sequence). The CDR3 loop is CSVAKGQPQHF. Written as DNA, the CDR3 is TGCAGTGTTGCTAAGGGTCAGCCCCAGCATTTT.

The table lists this clonotype with a few counts. V and J are TRBV27 and TRBJ2-3, with 8 bases matching TRBD2. Germline CDR1 MNHEY, CDR2 SMNVEV (reference sequence). This CDR3 has 16 amino acids. V lost 6 bases and J lost 3; bases outside the gene matches: 11. CDR3 DNA sequence: TGTGCCAGCAGACCCGCGGGGGGCCTACAGACAGATACGCAGTATTTT. Protein product: CASRPAGGLQTDTQYF.

This clonotype was observed at least ten times. The genes are TRBV4-3 and TRBJ2-1, with TRBD2 matching 13 bases. This CDR3 has 15 residues. The junction had 4 bases not matched to a gene; V was cut back by 3 bases and J by 8 bases. Per germline, CDR1 LGHNA and CDR2 YSLEER. CDR3 protein: CASSQGLAGLDEQFF. In nucleotides, the CDR3 is TGCGCCAGCAGCCAGGGACTAGCGGGGTTGGATGAGCAGTTCTTC.

This clonotype has ten or more counts. The CDR3 nucleotides are TGCAGTGCTAGTCCGGACAGCTCCTACGAGCAGTACTTC. This encodes CSASPDSSYEQYF. The chain combines TRBV20-1 with TRBJ2-7, with D tentatively TRBD1 (6 bases). The germline V gene encodes CDR1 DFQATT and CDR2 SNEGSKA (reference sequence). The CDR3 has 13 residues. The V and J ends lost 3 bases and 0 bases respectively, with 9 bases between them.